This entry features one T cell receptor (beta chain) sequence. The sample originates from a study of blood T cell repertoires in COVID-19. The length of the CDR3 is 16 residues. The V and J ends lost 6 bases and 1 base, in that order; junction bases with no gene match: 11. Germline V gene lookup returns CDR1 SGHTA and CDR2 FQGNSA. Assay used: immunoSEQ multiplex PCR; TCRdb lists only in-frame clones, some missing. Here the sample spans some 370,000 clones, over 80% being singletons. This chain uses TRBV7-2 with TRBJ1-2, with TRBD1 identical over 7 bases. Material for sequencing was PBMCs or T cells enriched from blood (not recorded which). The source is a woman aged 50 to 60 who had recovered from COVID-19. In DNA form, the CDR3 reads TGTGCCAGCAGAGGCCAGACAGGGACTTATAACTATGGCTACACCTTC. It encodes CASRGQTGTYNYGYTF. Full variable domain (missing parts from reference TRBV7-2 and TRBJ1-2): GAGVSQSPSNKVTEKGKDVELRCDPISGHTALYWYRQSLGQGLEFLIYFQGNSAPDKSGLPSDRFSAERTGGSVSTLTIQRTQQEDSAVYLCASRGQTGTYNYGYTFGSGTRLTVV.